This T cell receptor beta chain was observed in a study of T cell clonotyping in hematopoietic cell transplantation. Regarding time point: recipient sample about 28 days before transplant, after cytoreduction. Recipients were bled about 28 days pretransplant and at posttransplant days 30, 100, 180. Study results and caveats: Recipient TCR diversity dropped after transplant; expanded clonotypes rose from day 30 to 180.

On this clone: Its matching antigen is unknown.

With V trimmed by 5 bases and J by 4 bases, 5 bases remained unmatched. The CDR3 consists of 14 residues. Germline assignment: CDR1 SGHRS and CDR2 YFSETQ. TCRdb keeps only in-frame clones here, not all; method: immunoSEQ multiplex PCR. This sample carries 50,000 or so clones, approximately 80% of them seen once, and the ten largest clones take around 5.3%. The sequences come from peripheral blood mononuclear cells, collected before stem cell transplant. J is TRBJ2-3 and V is TRBV5-1; 9 nucleotides agree with TRBD1. This TCR derives from a man in his fifties or sixties with myelodysplastic syndrome. Some clones in this sample may be carry-over from other donors' samples. The CDR3 DNA is TGCGCCAGCAGTGTAACAGGGGGCGCAGATACGCAGTATTTT. It is translated as CASSVTGGADTQYF.